The 15 T cell receptor beta chains below all came from one sample that was sequenced in a study of sequential checkpoint blockade in melanoma. Data came from immunoSEQ multiplex PCR; TCRdb stores just in-frame clones and leaves some out. Of about 20,000 clones in the sample, around 73% were seen once. Treatment defined: randomized to nivolumab then ipilimumab (arm A) or the reverse (arm B). The source was CD8+ T cells sorted from blood (inferred from file names), collected from a patient given nivolumab and ipilimumab in sequence. The source is a human donor with melanoma.

V and J are TRBV28 and TRBJ2-3; D is perhaps TRBD1 (5 bases). The CDR3 spans 14 residues. The V end was cut by 2 bases, the J end by 6 bases, with 12 bases between. Per germline, CDR1 MDHEN and CDR2 SYDVKM. The CDR3 sequence is CASSLIQGADTQYF. The CDR3 DNA sequence: TGTGCCAGCAGTTTAATCCAAGGGGCGGATACGCAGTATTTT.

This rearrangement joins TRBV28 to TRBJ1-5; 8 positions agree with TRBD1. CDR3 length: 15 residues. V lost 5 bases to trimming and J lost 1 base; unmatched junction nucleotides: 4. In germline, CDR1 is MDHEN, CDR2 SYDVKM. Written as DNA, the CDR3 is TGTGCCAGCAGTCCCTGGACAGGGAGCAATCAGCCCCAGCATTTT. Translation: CASSPWTGSNQPQHF.

The chain is built from TRBV1 and TRBJ2-7; the DNA was not used to check the table's D call, TRBD1. TRBV1 is labeled a pseudogene. The CDR3 runs to 16 residues. The CDR3 DNA follows: TGCACCAGCAGCCAAGACGACAGGGTTTGCTCCTACGAGCAGTACTTC. Its translation: CTSSQDDRVCSYEQYF.

The chain links TRBV30 to TRBJ2-2, with D unclear. Germline loops: CDR1 GTSNPN, CDR2 SVGIG (reference sequence). V was cut by 0 bases and J by 7 bases, with 6 bases left in between. The CDR3 contains 12 residues. The CDR3: CAWSVLSGELFF. CDR3 nucleotides: TGTGCCTGGAGTGTACTGAGCGGGGAGCTGTTTTTT.

This clone was seen only a few times. The gene calls are TRBV7-9 and TRBJ2-1; D remains ambiguous. Trimming shortened V by 6 bases and J by 8 bases, and 8 bases separated the two germline ends. This CDR3 is 11 amino acids long. CDR1 and CDR2 (germline): SEHNR, FQNEAQ (reference sequence). For the CDR3, the DNA is TGTGCCAGCAGGTTCCTCGATGAGCAGTTCTTC. It specifies CASRFLDEQFF.

The chain links TRBV10-1 to TRBJ1-1; 9 bases are shared with TRBD1. Per the germline V gene, CDR1 is WNHNN and CDR2 is SYGVQD (reference sequence). V shed 0 bases, J shed 6 bases, and the junction held 8 bases outside the gene matches. The CDR3 extends over 16 amino acids. Here the CDR3 DNA reads TGCGCCAGCAGTGAGTCCCGGGACAGGGCTCTGGCTGAAGCTTTCTTT. Translation gives CASSESRDRALAEAFF.

This rearrangement joins TRBV18 to TRBJ2-5; possibly TRBD1 for D (6 bases). The CDR3 totals 13 residues. Germline lookup yields CDR1 KGHSH and CDR2 LQKENI. V was shortened by 5 bases and J by 2 bases, with 9 bases between the two germline ends. CDR3 sequence: CASSGGRQETQYF. The DNA of the CDR3 is TGTGCCAGCTCAGGGGGCCGGCAAGAGACCCAGTACTTC.

Only one count was recorded for this clone. The chain combines TRBV4-1 with TRBJ1-5; maybe TRBD1 (6 bases). The CDR3 extends over 17 amino acids. From germline, CDR1 is MGHRA and CDR2 YSYEKL. Trimming shortened V by 1 base and J by 4 bases, and 17 bases separated the two germline ends. CDR3 nucleotide sequence: TGCGCCAGCAGCCAAGTCCCAGGGGCGTTAGCAAATCAGCCCCAGCATTTT. Protein: CASSQVPGALANQPQHF.

This clone appeared once. The V and J genes are TRBV7-6 and TRBJ2-5, with D maybe TRBD2 (5 bases). The J call may not be correct, given that the DNA end is closer to TRBJ2-7. Germline lookup yields CDR1 SGHVS and CDR2 FNYEAQ. This CDR3 spans 14 amino acids. The CDR3 here is CASSLGEGSYEQYF. In DNA form, the CDR3 reads TGTGCCAGCAGCTTAGGAGAGGGTTCCTACGAGCAGTACTTC.

The chain is built from TRBV6-1 and TRBJ1-2; D is possibly TRBD1 (5 bases). This CDR3 spans 15 amino acids. Trimming stripped 2 bases from V and 4 bases from J, with 14 bases between. The germline V gene has CDR1 MNHNS and CDR2 SASEGT. The CDR3 protein is CASSELGGDSYGYTF. The CDR3 DNA reads TGTGCCAGCAGTGAATTGGGTGGAGACAGCTATGGCTACACCTTC.

CDR3 sequence: CASSFRGNNSPLHF. CDR3 coding DNA: TGTGCCAGCAGCTTCAGAGGAAATAATTCACCCCTCCACTTT. The chain couples TRBV11-2 to TRBJ1-6; D call uncertain. Per the germline V gene, CDR1 is SGHAT and CDR2 is FQNNGV. Trimming shortened V by 3 bases and J by 5 bases, and 8 bases separated the two germline ends. This CDR3 comprises 14 residues.

The chain has TRBV14 and TRBJ2-3; TRBD1 matches 9 bases. There are 15 residues in the CDR3. After removal of 1 base from V and 8 bases from J, the junction contained 7 bases not matched to a gene. Germline V gene lookup returns CDR1 SGHDN and CDR2 FVKESK. CDR3 protein: CASSQARRDRATQYF. The DNA for the CDR3 is TGTGCCAGCAGCCAAGCGCGAAGGGACAGGGCTACGCAGTATTTT.

The rearrangement links TRBV28 to TRBJ2-1, with TRBD2 matching over 8 bases. The length of the CDR3 is 15 residues. J gave up 7 bases and V 3 bases, and 8 bases lay outside the gene matches. Germline V CDR1 and CDR2: MDHEN, SYDVKM. In DNA form, the CDR3 reads TGTGCCAGCAGTTTTGAGGTAGCGGGGCTAAATGAGCAGTTCTTC. The encoded protein is CASSFEVAGLNEQFF.

The chain employs TRBV4-3 and TRBJ2-7, with 12 positions matching TRBD1. The CDR3 has 15 residues. Looked up from germline, CDR1 is LGHNA and CDR2 is YSLEER. With 3 bases clipped from V and 4 bases from J, the junction kept 4 bases outside the gene matches. The CDR3 spells CASSQGQGAPYEQYF. The DNA of the CDR3 is TGCGCCAGCAGCCAGGGACAGGGGGCGCCTTACGAGCAGTACTTC.

This chain joins TRBV28 and TRBJ2-5; 8 bases align to TRBD1. Near its end, the DNA agrees better with TRBJ2-7, so the J call may be wrong. Germline loops: CDR1 MDHEN, CDR2 SYDVKM. This CDR3 spans 16 amino acids. The CDR3 reads CASNRDLYQGAHEQYF. CDR3 coding DNA: TGTGCCAGCAACCGGGACCTATACCAGGGGGCCCACGAGCAGTACTTC.